The clone carrying this TCR beta chain was seen only once. The record originates from a study of blood T cells in healthy people across ages. Drawing of peripheral blood yielded about 10 milliliters from each donor. Total RNA extracted from each sample amounted to at least 6 micrograms. Trimming cost V 8 bases and J 3 bases, with 17 bases left between them. Germline CDR1 MNHNY, CDR2 SVGAGI (reference sequence). This CDR3 comprises 14 residues. Using a J-beta primer mix together with a sample-barcoded 5' primer, a second PCR was run for roughly 6 to 11 cycles. In TCRdb, the 5' RACE reads were re-called with MiXCR into one record per CDR3 protein. The table includes about 900,000 distinct CDR3 sequences, about 62% detected once.

Specimen: blood. The chain carries TRBV6-6 and TRBJ2-7; the D gene could be TRBD1 or TRBD2 (5 bases each). The receptor was derived from a man aged 30-40 years in good health. This CDR3 is CASVRDTGLYEQYF. CDR3 in DNA: TGTGCCAGCGTCCGCGACACGGGGCTCTACGAGCAGTACTTC.